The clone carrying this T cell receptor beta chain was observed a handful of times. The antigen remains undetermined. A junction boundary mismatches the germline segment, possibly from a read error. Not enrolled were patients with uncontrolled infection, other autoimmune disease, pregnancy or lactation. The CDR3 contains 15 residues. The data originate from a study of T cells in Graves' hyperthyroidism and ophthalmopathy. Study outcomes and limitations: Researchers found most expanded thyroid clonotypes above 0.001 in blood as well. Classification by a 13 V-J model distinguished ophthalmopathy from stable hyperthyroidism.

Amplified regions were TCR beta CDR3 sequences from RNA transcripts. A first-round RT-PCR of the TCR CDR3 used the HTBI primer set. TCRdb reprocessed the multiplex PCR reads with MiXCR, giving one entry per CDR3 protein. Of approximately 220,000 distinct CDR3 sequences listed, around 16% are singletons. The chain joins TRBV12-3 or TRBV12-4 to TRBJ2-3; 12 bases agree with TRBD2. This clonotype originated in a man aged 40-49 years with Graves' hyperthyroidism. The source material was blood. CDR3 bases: TGTGCCAGCAGTCTAGCGGGGGGGCGTGGAGATACGCAGTATTTT. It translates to CASSLAGGRGDTQYF.